This T cell receptor beta chain comes out of a study of T cell responses to AZD1222 COVID-19 vaccine. Sequenced by immunoSEQ multiplex PCR; TCRdb stores in-frame clones only, minus some. The table shows about 130,000 clones, with approximately 87% occurring only once. The CDR3 contains 16 residues. V was clipped by 6 bases and J by 2 bases, with 20 bases between them. Germline assignment: CDR1 LNHDA and CDR2 SQIVND (reference sequence). The table lists this clone with a count of one. The J gene is TRBJ2-7, the V gene TRBV19, with D perhaps matching TRBD1 or TRBD2 (5 bases each). The material sequenced was peripheral blood, taken on day 0 of AZD1222 vaccination. The sequence was obtained from an adult in good health. CDR3 DNA sequence: TGTGCCAGTAGGCCCCAGGGTACCTACGGGGCCTACGAGCAGTACTTC. It encodes CASRPQGTYGAYEQYF.